Following are 23 T cell receptor beta chains from one sample sequenced in a study of siplizumab effects on memory and regulatory T cells. Assay: immunoSEQ multiplex PCR; the TCRdb copy retains only in-frame clones and omits some. The data contain over 85,000 clones, 90% to 95% of them singletons. Material for sequencing was CD8+ T cells sorted from blood. These receptors originate from a human donor in good health.

Of note for this clone: One end of the junction fails to match germline, which may point to a read error. The chain joins TRBV6-1 to TRBJ1-5; the D is unclear. Germline loops: CDR1 MNHNS, CDR2 SASEGT. The CDR3 is 9 amino acids. The CDR3 DNA follows: TGTGCCAGCAGTCAGCCCCAGCATTTT. This codes for CASSQPQHF.

The chain combines TRBV7-6 with TRBJ1-4; possibly TRBD1 for D (6 bases). The CDR3 contains 16 residues. Germline CDR1 and CDR2: SGHVS and FNYEAQ. V gave up 3 bases and J gave up 3 bases, with 14 bases separating them. This chain's CDR3 is CASSLFQGRSNEKLFF. Here the CDR3 DNA reads TGTGCCAGCAGCTTGTTTCAGGGGAGGTCTAATGAAAAACTGTTTTTT.

This clone has just one count. J is TRBJ1-6 and V is TRBV2; D call uncertain. Trimming stripped 2 bases from V and 0 bases from J, with 8 bases between. The CDR3 has 16 amino acids. Germline V gene data show CDR1 as SNHLY and CDR2 as FYNNEI. CDR3 protein: CASSEWAGSYNSPLHF. The CDR3, as DNA: TGTGCCAGCAGTGAATGGGCAGGCTCCTATAATTCACCCCTCCACTTT.

V is TRBV5-8 and J is TRBJ1-1; D remains ambiguous. Trimming stripped 2 bases from V and 1 base from J, with 9 bases between. There are 14 residues in the CDR3. CDR1 and CDR2 from the germline V gene are SGHTS and YDEGEE. The CDR3 coding sequence is TGTGCCAGCAGCTTACGGTCGGGGAACACTGAAGCTTTCTTT. It translates to CASSLRSGNTEAFF.

The chain has TRBV19 and TRBJ1-1, with D hard to call. V was shortened by 1 base and J by 6 bases, with 9 bases between the two germline ends. CDR1 and CDR2 (germline): LNHDA, SQIVND (reference sequence). The CDR3 is made up of 13 amino acids. CDR3 loop: CASSIGLTSEAFF. The CDR3 DNA reads as TGTGCCAGTAGTATAGGGTTAACCTCTGAAGCTTTCTTT. The variable domain in full, completed from reference TRBV19 and TRBJ1-1, reads DGGITQSPKYLFRKEGQNVTLSCEQNLNHDAMYWYRQDPGQGLRLIYYSQIVNDFQKGDIAEGYSVSREKKESFPLTVTSAQKNPTAFYLCASSIGLTSEAFFGQGTRLTVV.

The chain is built from TRBV2 and TRBJ1-3; the D is unclear. Trimming took off 2 bases at V and 2 bases at J, with 13 bases between the two ends. The germline CDR1 and CDR2 sequences are SNHLY and FYNNEI. There are 16 residues in the CDR3. The CDR3 coding sequence is TGTGCCAGCAGTGAATTCGATCCCCTCCCTGGAAACACCATATATTTT. Translating gives CASSEFDPLPGNTIYF.

The V call is TRBV9, the J call TRBJ1-1; D remains unclear. Trimming took off 0 bases at V and 1 base at J, with 4 bases between the two ends. The CDR3 has 13 amino acids. Germline lookup yields CDR1 SGDLS and CDR2 YYNGEE. CDR3 region: CASSVVANTEAFF. In DNA, the CDR3 is TGTGCCAGCAGCGTAGTCGCGAACACTGAAGCTTTCTTT.

The chain carries TRBV9 and TRBJ2-3, with D possibly matching TRBD2 (7 bases). Germline CDR1 is SGDLS and CDR2 is YYNGEE. The CDR3 extends over 16 amino acids. V dropped 4 bases and J dropped 3 bases, with 18 bases sitting between them. The CDR3 DNA reads as TGTGCCAGCAGCCCCAGGGGAGGGGCGCATACAGATACGCAGTATTTT. It translates to CASSPRGGAHTDTQYF.

The chain recombines TRBV25-1 with TRBJ2-2; D is uncertain. Germline CDR1 is MGHDK and CDR2 is SYGVNS. V was trimmed by 3 bases and J by 4 bases, leaving 6 bases between them. The CDR3 has 13 residues. The CDR3, as DNA: TGTGCCAGCAGTGACCAAATCACCGGGGAGCTGTTTTTT. Protein sequence: CASSDQITGELFF.

This clone showed up just a few times. The chain is built from TRBV4-1 and TRBJ1-1; possible D gene TRBD1, 6 bases. Germline assignment: CDR1 MGHRA and CDR2 YSYEKL. CDR3 length: 13 amino acids. V shed 4 bases and J shed 5 bases, with 11 bases lying between them. The CDR3 DNA is TGCGCCAGCAGCCGGTTTCAGGGGACTGAAGCTTTCTTT. As protein: CASSRFQGTEAFF.

This sequence joins TRBV19 and TRBJ1-1; D unclear. This CDR3 has 11 amino acids. The germline V gene encodes CDR1 LNHDA and CDR2 SQIVND (reference sequence). V lost 3 bases, J lost 7 bases, and 6 bases lay in between. Here the CDR3 reads CASSMVGEAFF. DNA of the CDR3: TGTGCCAGTAGTATGGTTGGTGAAGCTTTCTTT.

A note on this clone: Relative to the germline gene, one junction end is altered; a read error may explain this. Other DNA sequences in this specimen translate into the identical CDR3. This chain joins TRBV7-7 and TRBJ1-3; no clear D. CDR1 SSHAT and CDR2 FNYEAQ come from the germline V gene (reference sequence). This CDR3 region has 15 residues. The CDR3 sequence is CASSLAAGSGNTIYF. The CDR3 region has the DNA TGTGCTAGCAGCTTAGCCGCGGGCTCCGGAAACACCATATATTTT.

The J gene is TRBJ2-7, the V gene TRBV5-6; perhaps D is TRBD1 or TRBD2 (6 bases each). The CDR3 loop spans 13 amino acids. V gave up 5 bases and J gave up 4 bases, with 13 bases separating them. CDR1 is SGHDT, CDR2 YYEEEE, per germline. CDR3 in amino acids: CASRTEGVYEQYF. DNA of the CDR3: TGTGCCAGCAGGACGGAGGGGGTTTACGAGCAGTACTTC. Drawing the rest from reference TRBV5-6 and TRBJ2-7, the complete variable domain is DAGVTQSPTHLIKTRGQQVTLRCSPKSGHDTVSWYQQALGQGPQFIFQYYEEEERQRGNFPDRFSGHQFPNYSSELNVNALLLGDSALYLCASRTEGVYEQYFGPGTRLTVT.

This CDR3 is CASSQDREGQPQHF. The CDR3 nucleotides are TGCGCCAGCAGCCAAGACAGGGAGGGACAGCCCCAGCATTTT. The chain couples TRBV4-1 to TRBJ1-5, with D possibly matching TRBD1 (5 bases). The CDR3 totals 14 residues. V lost 0 bases and J 7 bases, leaving 10 bases between the germline ends. Germline loops: CDR1 MGHRA, CDR2 YSYEKL.

The rearrangement uses TRBV16 and TRBJ2-7; tentatively, D is TRBD2 (5 bases). V was pared by 3 bases and J by 3 bases, with 18 bases between. This CDR3 has 16 residues. Germline CDR1 and CDR2: KGHSY and FQNENV. The CDR3 region is CASSHPGSGKDYEQYF. The CDR3 coding sequence is TGTGCCAGCAGCCATCCGGGTTCGGGGAAAGACTACGAGCAGTACTTC.

The V gene is TRBV2, the J gene TRBJ1-5; maybe TRBD1 (5 bases). CDR3 length: 14 amino acids. The germline V and J ends were trimmed by 5 bases and 5 bases, with 13 bases remaining between them. Germline V gene sequence: CDR1 SNHLY, CDR2 FYNNEI. CDR3 sequence (DNA): TGTGCCAGCAGTCTCTTCAGGGAGGATCAGCCCCAGCATTTT. Translated: CASSLFREDQPQHF.

As regards this clone: Other DNA sequences from this sample encode an identical CDR3 as well. The chain joins TRBV19 to TRBJ1-3; D is ambiguous. The CDR3 runs 15 residues. Per the germline V gene, CDR1 is LNHDA and CDR2 is SQIVND (reference sequence). V gave up 3 bases and J gave up 0 bases, with 9 bases separating them. CDR3 sequence reads: CASSIDGSSGNTIYF. The CDR3 DNA reads as TGTGCCAGTAGTATCGACGGGAGCTCTGGAAACACCATATATTTT. Together with reference TRBV19 and TRBJ1-3, the CDR3 gives the full variable domain: DGGITQSPKYLFRKEGQNVTLSCEQNLNHDAMYWYRQDPGQGLRLIYYSQIVNDFQKGDIAEGYSVSREKKESFPLTVTSAQKNPTAFYLCASSIDGSSGNTIYFGEGSWLTVV.

V and J are TRBV30 and TRBJ1-5; D might be TRBD1 (5 bases). Trimming took off 3 bases at V and 5 bases at J, with 14 bases between the two ends. Germline assignment: CDR1 GTSNPN and CDR2 SVGIG (reference sequence). The CDR3 sequence is 14 residues long. CDR3 DNA sequence: TGTGCCTGGAGCTCGATCGGGGGGGATCAGCCCCAGCATTTT. Its protein product is CAWSSIGGDQPQHF.

The CDR3 loop reads CASSLALPFAAGNQETQYF. For the CDR3, the DNA is TGTGCCAGCAGCTTAGCGCTCCCTTTTGCAGCGGGAAACCAAGAGACCCAGTACTTC. J is TRBJ2-5 and V is TRBV7-2, with 7 bases matching TRBD2. The CDR3 length is 19 residues. With V trimmed by 0 bases and J by 0 bases, 13 bases remained unmatched. Germline CDR1 SGHTA, CDR2 FQGNSA.

This clone has a single count. The chain employs TRBV6-6 and TRBJ2-7; no firm D call. The CDR3 has 16 amino acids. Germline CDR1 is MNHNY and CDR2 is SVGAGI (reference sequence). Trimming took 0 bases from V and 1 from J, leaving 13 bases between them. The CDR3 reads CASSYSPGPPSYEQYF. CDR3 sequence (DNA): TGTGCCAGCAGTTACTCCCCTGGGCCACCTTCCTACGAGCAGTACTTC.

The chain couples TRBV11-3 to TRBJ2-1, with D uncertain. Germline assignment: CDR1 SGHNT and CDR2 YENEEA. The CDR3 sequence is 13 residues long. The V end lost 5 bases, the J end lost 7 bases, and 12 bases lay between the germline ends. CDR3 protein: CASSRGRGNEQFF. The CDR3 nucleotides read TGTGCCAGCAGCCGTGGTCGTGGGAATGAGCAGTTCTTC.

The chain carries TRBV13 and TRBJ1-2; D is perhaps TRBD1 (5 bases). The germline V and J ends were trimmed by 5 bases and 4 bases, with 20 bases remaining between them. Per the germline V gene, CDR1 is PRHDT and CDR2 is FYEKMQ (reference sequence). The CDR3 sequence is 16 residues long. The CDR3 here is CASSPRASGDGYGYTF. The CDR3 bases are TGTGCCAGCAGCCCCAGGGCATCTGGGGATGGCTATGGCTACACCTTC. The variable domain in full, completed from reference TRBV13 and TRBJ1-2, reads AAGVIQSPRHLIKEKRETATLKCYPIPRHDTVYWYQQGPGQDPQFLISFYEKMQSDKGSIPDRFSAQQFSDYHSELNMSSLELGDSALYFCASSPRASGDGYGYTFGSGTRLTVV.

J is TRBJ2-6 and V is TRBV10-3; possibly TRBD1 for D (6 bases). CDR1 is ENHRY and CDR2 is SYGVKD in the germline V gene. V was shortened by 3 bases and J by 4 bases, with 13 bases between the two germline ends. The CDR3 is 16 residues long. The CDR3 DNA reads as TGTGCCATCAGTGATCAGGGGTTGGAGGGGGCCAACGTCCTGACTTTC. Amino acids: CAISDQGLEGANVLTF.